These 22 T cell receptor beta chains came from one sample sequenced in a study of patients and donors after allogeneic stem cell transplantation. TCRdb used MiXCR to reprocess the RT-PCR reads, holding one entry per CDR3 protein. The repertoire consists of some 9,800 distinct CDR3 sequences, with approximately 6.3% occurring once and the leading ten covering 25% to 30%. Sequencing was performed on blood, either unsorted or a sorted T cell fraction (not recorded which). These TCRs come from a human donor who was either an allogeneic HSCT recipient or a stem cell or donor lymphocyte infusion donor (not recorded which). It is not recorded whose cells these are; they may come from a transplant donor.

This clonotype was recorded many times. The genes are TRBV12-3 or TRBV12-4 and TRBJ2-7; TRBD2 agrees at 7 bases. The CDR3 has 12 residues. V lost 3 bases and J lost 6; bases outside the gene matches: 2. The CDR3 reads CASSFGEGEQYF. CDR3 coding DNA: TGTGCCAGCAGTTTTGGGGAGGGCGAGCAGTACTTC.

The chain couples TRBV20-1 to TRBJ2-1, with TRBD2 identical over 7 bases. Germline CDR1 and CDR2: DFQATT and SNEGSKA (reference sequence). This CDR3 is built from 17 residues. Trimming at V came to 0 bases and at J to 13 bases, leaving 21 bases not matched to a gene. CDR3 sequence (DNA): TGCAGTGCTAGAGATAATGGAGGAACTAGCGATTCGATAGTTCAGTTCTTC. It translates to CSARDNGGTSDSIVQFF.

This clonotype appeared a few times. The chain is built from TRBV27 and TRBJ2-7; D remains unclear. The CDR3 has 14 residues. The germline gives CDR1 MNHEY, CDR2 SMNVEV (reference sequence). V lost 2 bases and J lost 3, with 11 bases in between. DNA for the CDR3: TGTGCCAGCAGTTTAAAGGGAACGGGCTACGAGCAGTACTTC. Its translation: CASSLKGTGYEQYF.

CDR3 sequence reads: CASRQTGSSYNEQFF. The CDR3 DNA follows: TGTGCCAGCAGACAAACAGGGAGCTCCTACAATGAGCAGTTCTTC. The chain links TRBV6-1 to TRBJ2-1; D may be TRBD1 (6 bases). Germline loops: CDR1 MNHNS, CDR2 SASEGT. Trimming cost V 6 bases and J 0 bases, with 12 bases left between them. CDR3 size: 15 residues.

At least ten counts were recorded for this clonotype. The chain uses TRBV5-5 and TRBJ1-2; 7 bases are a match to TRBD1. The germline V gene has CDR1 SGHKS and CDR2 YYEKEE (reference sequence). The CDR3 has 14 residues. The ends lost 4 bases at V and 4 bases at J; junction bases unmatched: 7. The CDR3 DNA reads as TGTGCCAGCAGCCCACGACAGGGAAGCTATGGCTACACCTTC. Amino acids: CASSPRQGSYGYTF.

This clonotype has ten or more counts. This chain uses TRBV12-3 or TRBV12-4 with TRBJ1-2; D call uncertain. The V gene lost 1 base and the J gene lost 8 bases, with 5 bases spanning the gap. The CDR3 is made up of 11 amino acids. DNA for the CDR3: TGTGCCAGCAGTTTAGGCGGGGGCTACACCTTC. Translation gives CASSLGGGYTF.

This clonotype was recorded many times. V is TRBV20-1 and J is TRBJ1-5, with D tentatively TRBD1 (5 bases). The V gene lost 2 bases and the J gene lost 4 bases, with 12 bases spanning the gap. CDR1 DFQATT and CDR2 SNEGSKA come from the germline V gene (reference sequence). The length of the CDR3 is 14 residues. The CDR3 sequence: CSARSGAKNQPQHF. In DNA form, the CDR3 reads TGCAGTGCTAGATCTGGGGCTAAGAATCAGCCCCAGCATTTT.

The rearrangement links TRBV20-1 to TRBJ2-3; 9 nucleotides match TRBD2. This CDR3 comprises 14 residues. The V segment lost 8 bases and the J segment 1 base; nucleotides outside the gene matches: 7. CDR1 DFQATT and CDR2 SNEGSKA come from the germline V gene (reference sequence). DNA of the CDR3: TGCAGTACCCTTTTAGCGGGGGGCACAGATACGCAGTATTTT. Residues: CSTLLAGGTDTQYF.

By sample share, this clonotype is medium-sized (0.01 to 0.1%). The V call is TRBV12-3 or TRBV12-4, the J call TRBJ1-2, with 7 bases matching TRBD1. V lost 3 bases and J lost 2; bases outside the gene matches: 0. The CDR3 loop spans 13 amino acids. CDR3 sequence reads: CASSLTGNYGYTF. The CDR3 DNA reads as TGTGCCAGCAGTTTGACAGGGAACTATGGCTACACCTTC.

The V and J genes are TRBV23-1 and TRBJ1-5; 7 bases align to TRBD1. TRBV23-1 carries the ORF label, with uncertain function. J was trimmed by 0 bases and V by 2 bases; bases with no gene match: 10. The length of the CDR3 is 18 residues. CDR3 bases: TGCGCCAGCAGTCAAAACGACTCGGGACAGCATAGCAATCAGCCCCAGCATTTT. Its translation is CASSQNDSGQHSNQPQHF.

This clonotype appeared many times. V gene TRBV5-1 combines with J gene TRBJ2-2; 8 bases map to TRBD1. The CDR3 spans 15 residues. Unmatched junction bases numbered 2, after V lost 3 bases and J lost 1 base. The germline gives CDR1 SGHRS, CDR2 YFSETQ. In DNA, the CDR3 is TGCGCCAGCAGCTGGGACAGGATGAACACCGGGGAGCTGTTTTTT. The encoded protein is CASSWDRMNTGELFF.

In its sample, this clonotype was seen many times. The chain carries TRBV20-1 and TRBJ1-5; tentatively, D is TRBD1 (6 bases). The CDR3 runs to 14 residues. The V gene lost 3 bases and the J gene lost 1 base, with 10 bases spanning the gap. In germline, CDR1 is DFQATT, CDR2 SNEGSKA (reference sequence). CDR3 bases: TGCAGTGCTAGCCGGGGGGCAAGCAATCAGCCCCAGCATTTT. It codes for CSASRGASNQPQHF.

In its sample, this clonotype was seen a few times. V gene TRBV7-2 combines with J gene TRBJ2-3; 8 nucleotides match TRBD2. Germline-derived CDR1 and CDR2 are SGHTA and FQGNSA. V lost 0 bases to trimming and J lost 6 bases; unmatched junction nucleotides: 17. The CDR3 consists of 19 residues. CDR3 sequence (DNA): TGTGCCAGCAGCTTAGCCCGCCCCCAGGCGGGAGGCTCCTGGGATACGCAGTATTTT. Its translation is CASSLARPQAGGSWDTQYF.

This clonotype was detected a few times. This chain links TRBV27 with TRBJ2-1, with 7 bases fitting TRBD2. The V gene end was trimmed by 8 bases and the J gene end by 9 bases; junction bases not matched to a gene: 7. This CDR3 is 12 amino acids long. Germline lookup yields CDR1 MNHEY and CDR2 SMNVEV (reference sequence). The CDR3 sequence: CASGLDWGEQFF. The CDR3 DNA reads TGTGCCAGCGGACTAGACTGGGGTGAGCAGTTCTTC.

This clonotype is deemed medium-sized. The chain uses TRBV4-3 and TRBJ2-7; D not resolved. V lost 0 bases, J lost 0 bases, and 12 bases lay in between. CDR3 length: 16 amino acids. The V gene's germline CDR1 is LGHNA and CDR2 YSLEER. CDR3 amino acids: CASSQDSAPSSYEQYF. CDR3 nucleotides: TGCGCCAGCAGCCAAGATTCGGCCCCTAGCTCCTACGAGCAGTACTTC.

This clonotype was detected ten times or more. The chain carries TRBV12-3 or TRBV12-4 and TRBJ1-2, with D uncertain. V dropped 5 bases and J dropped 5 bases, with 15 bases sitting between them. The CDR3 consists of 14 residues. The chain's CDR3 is CASSPQDLGYGYTF. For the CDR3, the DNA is TGTGCCAGCAGTCCCCAGGATCTGGGATATGGCTACACCTTC.

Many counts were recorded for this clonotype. The CDR3 sequence is CASSLDPGTVKETQYF. The CDR3 coding sequence is TGTGCCAGCAGCTTAGATCCAGGGACAGTTAAAGAGACCCAGTACTTC. V gene TRBV7-8 combines with J gene TRBJ2-5, with 7 bases lining up with TRBD1. Germline values: CDR1 SGHVS, CDR2 FQNEAQ. V lost 1 base, J lost 3 bases, and 8 bases stayed unmatched. There are 16 residues in the CDR3.

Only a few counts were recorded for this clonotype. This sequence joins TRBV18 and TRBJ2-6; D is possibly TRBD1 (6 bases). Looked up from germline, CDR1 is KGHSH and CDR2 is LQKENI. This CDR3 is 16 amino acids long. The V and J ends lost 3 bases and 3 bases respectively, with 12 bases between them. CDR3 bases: TGTGCCAGCTCACCTCTACAGGGTGGTGGGGCCAACGTCCTGACTTTC. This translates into CASSPLQGGGANVLTF.

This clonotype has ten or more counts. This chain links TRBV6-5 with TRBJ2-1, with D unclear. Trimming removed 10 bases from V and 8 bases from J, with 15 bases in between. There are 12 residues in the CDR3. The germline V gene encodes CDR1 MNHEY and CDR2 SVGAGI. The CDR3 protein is CATRAPGDEQFF. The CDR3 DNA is TGTGCCACCCGGGCCCCCGGTGATGAGCAGTTCTTC.

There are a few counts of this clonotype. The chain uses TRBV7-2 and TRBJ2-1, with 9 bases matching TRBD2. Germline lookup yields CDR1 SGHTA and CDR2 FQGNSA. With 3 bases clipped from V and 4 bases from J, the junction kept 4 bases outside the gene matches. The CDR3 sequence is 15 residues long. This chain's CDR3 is CASSFSSGTYNEQFF. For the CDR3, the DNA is TGTGCCAGCAGCTTCTCTAGCGGGACTTACAATGAGCAGTTCTTC.

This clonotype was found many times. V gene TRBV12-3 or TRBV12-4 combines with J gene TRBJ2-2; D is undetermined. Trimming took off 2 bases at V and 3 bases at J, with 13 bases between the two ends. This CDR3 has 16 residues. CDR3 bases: TGTGCCAGCAGTTTAAGGGCCCTCCTCCACACCGGGGAGCTGTTTTTT. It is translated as CASSLRALLHTGELFF.

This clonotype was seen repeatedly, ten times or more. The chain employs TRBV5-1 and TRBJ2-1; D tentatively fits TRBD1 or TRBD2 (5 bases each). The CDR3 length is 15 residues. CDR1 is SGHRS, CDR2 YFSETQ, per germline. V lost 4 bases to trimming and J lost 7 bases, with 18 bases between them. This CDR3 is CASSSGPGEGNEQFF. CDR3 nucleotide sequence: TGCGCCAGCAGCAGCGGACCGGGCGAGGGGAATGAGCAGTTCTTC.